This TCR beta chain was identified in a study of T-cell memory formation after mild COVID-19 (dated by TCRdb to the early 2020s). Looking at the study overall: Most TCR sequence clusters were specific to one of the two donors. Two young, previously healthy adult volunteers made up the cohort, one male and one female. T-cell clones expanding and contracting after mild COVID-19 in two donors were tracked by longitudinal TCRalpha and TCRbeta repertoire sequencing.

Beyond this particular receptor, the publication reports: From day 15 to 85, contracting clones showed balanced CD4/CD8 phenotypes, whereas a second wave of clones that expanded from day 15 to 37 leaned towards CD4+. Contracting CD4+ clones appeared mostly in the CM and EM memory subsets, whereas CD8+ clones were enriched in EMRA. The second-wave clones that peaked on day 37 were not confirmed to be SARS-CoV-2 specific. Some responding clones were detected in pre-infection memory, which suggested that pre-existing cross-reactive memory T cells had joined the SARS-CoV-2 response. Only a couple of mild cases were covered by the study, and larger cohorts that include severe cases with pre-infection samples were considered necessary.

The CDR3, from cysteine to phenylalanine, totals 16 residues. Left in the record is the CDR3 DNA by itself, 48 bases read in frame from the first base. Looking up the germline V gene yields CDR1 ENHRY and CDR2 SYGVKD. Compared with germline, V lacks 8 bases and J lacks 2 bases; bases without a gene match: 6. Ficoll-Paque density gradient centrifugation was the method used to isolate PBMCs. Reads for this sample came from an Illumina NovaSeq 6000. TCRalpha and TCRbeta cDNA libraries were constructed by 5'RACE with constant-segment primers, with sample barcodes and unique molecular identifiers being introduced. Trizol reagent was used to extract RNA from every sample. Amplification of the libraries took two PCR steps, and the second step added a second sample barcode plus Illumina TruSeq adapters. The libraries were sequenced on an Illumina NovaSeq using 2 x 150 bp paired-end reads. The study's own analysis went as follows. Reads were demultiplexed and collapsed into UMI-guided consensus sequences with migec v1.2.7. Using mixcr v2.1.11, UMI consensuses were aligned to TRA and TRB V and J templates and then assembled into clonotypes. Expanded or contracted clonotypes were those called significant by both edgeR and NoisET, with noise models trained on biological replicates. For edgeR calls, the thresholds were a false discovery rate-adjusted p below 0.01 and a log2 fold-change of 1. PCA with hierarchical clustering of max-normalized trajectories of the 1000 most abundant clonotypes was used as exploratory dynamics analysis. Each responding clone was given a CD4 or CD8 phenotype based on the CD4+ and CD8+ repertoires, which had been sequenced separately. The public reads were reprocessed in TCRdb via fastp at Q25 and MiXCR, keeping in-frame beta chains. All rows with the same CDR3 protein become a single entry with the most common DNA and genes. For this entry, the V and J calls and clone size follow TCRdb and not the study's own pipeline. A total of under 150,000 distinct CDR3 sequences appear in this sample, 20% to 25% of them only once. The top ten clones comprise about two fifths of the sample.

Comment on this clonotype: No antigen is known for it. Base qualities are missing; no much larger clone stands one base away.

This receptor was taken from a man aged 18 to 30 who had mild COVID-19 (a few samples of this study predate the infection). The sample titles of this study are shuffled in the database, so cell type and time point are left out; the donor was told from shared clones. The chain joins TRBV10-3 to TRBJ2-3, with 14 bases in between that match TRBD2. The specimen sequenced was PBMCs or a T cell subset sorted from them (not recorded which). The CDR3 reads as follows: CAILRTSGGITDTQYF. In nucleotides, the sequence is TGTGCCATCCTAAGGACTAGCGGGGGGATCACAGATACGCAGTATTTT.